The 25 T cell receptor beta chains below were found in one sample sequenced in a study of human T cells and chemical hapten exposure. TCRdb called the RACE reads again in MiXCR, with one record for every CDR3 protein. The data hold about 110,000 distinct CDR3 sequences, with roughly a tenth observed a single time. The time point was: patch test 2, 6 weeks after DPC sensitization. Sample treatment: therapeutic diphenylcyclopropenone sensitization with weekly scalp DPC. The specimen was whole blood, collected in connection with sensitization to the hapten diphenylcyclopropenone (DPC). The receptors shown here come from a middle-aged woman with alopecia areata. Some clones in this sample may be carry-over from other donors' samples.

Details on this clonotype: A junction boundary mismatches the germline segment, possibly from a read error. The gene calls are TRBV29-1 and TRBJ1-3; D remains ambiguous. The germline gives CDR1 SQVTM, CDR2 ANQGSEA. This CDR3 has 16 residues. The CDR3 sequence: CNVEEAKGGSGNTIYF. The CDR3 region has the DNA TGCAACGTTGAAGAAGCCAAGGGTGGCTCTGGAAACACCATATATTTT. Supplemented by reference TRBV29-1 and TRBJ1-3, the full variable domain reads SAVISQKPSRDICQRGTSLTIQCQVDSQVTMMFWYRQQPGQSLTLIATANQGSEATYESGFVIDKFPISRPNLTFSTLTVSNMSPEDSSIYLCNVEEAKGGSGNTIYFGEGSWLTVV.

There are many counts of this clonotype. This chain connects TRBV20-1 to TRBJ2-1; a weak D match, TRBD2 (6 bases). Germline V lookup: CDR1 DFQATT, CDR2 SNEGSKA (reference sequence). This CDR3 spans 12 amino acids. With 2 bases removed from V and 8 bases from J, the gap between germline ends came to 10 bases. This CDR3 is CSARKEGDEQFF. DNA for the CDR3: TGCAGTGCTAGAAAGGAGGGCGATGAGCAGTTCTTC.

Turning to this clonotype: One junction end disagrees with the germline gene, perhaps due to a read error. The chain employs TRBV30 and TRBJ2-1, with a weak D call TRBD1 (7 bases). CDR3 size: 16 residues. Germline CDR1 GTSNPN, CDR2 SVGIG (reference sequence). The chain's CDR3 is CARSVQGRGVYNEQFF. DNA of the CDR3: TGTGCCAGGAGTGTACAGGGCAGGGGGGTCTACAATGAGCAGTTCTTC.

This clonotype was seen many times. The chain recombines TRBV6-5 with TRBJ2-5; 8 bases are shared with TRBD2. Per germline, CDR1 MNHEY and CDR2 SVGAGI. V dropped 8 bases and J dropped 1; count of bases not matched to a gene: 3. This CDR3 spans 13 amino acids. DNA of the CDR3: TGTGCCAGCCAGCGGGGGACCCAAGAGACCCAGTACTTC. It translates to CASQRGTQETQYF.

The rearrangement uses TRBV4-1 and TRBJ1-5; a weak D match, TRBD1 (6 bases). V shed 2 bases and J shed 3 bases, with 11 bases lying between them. This CDR3 contains 15 residues. Germline CDR1 reads MGHRA; CDR2 reads YSYEKL. CDR3 loop: CASSQFQGINQPQHF. The CDR3 DNA reads TGCGCCAGCAGCCAATTCCAGGGGATCAATCAGCCCCAGCATTTT.

The CDR3 DNA follows: TGTGCCAGCAGCCAACTGGGTGGAGCTTTCTTT. As protein: CASSQLGGAFF. V gene TRBV14 combines with J gene TRBJ1-1; D unclear. CDR1 and CDR2 (germline): SGHDN, FVKESK. Trimming cost V 2 bases and J 10 bases, with 8 bases left between them. The CDR3 contains 11 residues.

This clonotype was counted at least ten times. This sequence joins TRBV18 and TRBJ1-4; no clear D gene. There are 13 residues in the CDR3. Trimming shortened V by 2 bases and J by 8 bases, and 9 bases separated the two germline ends. Looked up from germline, CDR1 is KGHSH and CDR2 is LQKENI. DNA for the CDR3: TGTGCCAGCTCACCAGGGGTGGGCGAAAAACTGTTTTTT. Its translation is CASSPGVGEKLFF.

This clonotype has ten or more counts. The chain is built from TRBV5-5 and TRBJ2-7; D may be TRBD1 (6 bases). Germline V gene data show CDR1 as SGHKS and CDR2 as YYEKEE (reference sequence). V dropped 0 bases and J dropped 3 bases, with 16 bases sitting between them. The length of the CDR3 is 16 residues. The CDR3 is CASSLAGQGFFYEQYF. CDR3 nucleotides: TGTGCCAGCAGCTTGGCCGGGCAGGGGTTCTTCTACGAGCAGTACTTC.

This clonotype showed up many times. Germline is not matched at one junction end, which may reflect a read error. This chain connects TRBV12-3 or TRBV12-4 to TRBJ2-1, with 8 bases that match TRBD1. The CDR3 runs 17 residues. CDR3 loop: CASSLARDRPAYNEQFF. The CDR3 coding sequence is TGTGCCAGCAGTCTAGCCCGGGACAGGCCTGCTTACAATGAGCAGTTCTTC.

This clonotype was observed a few times. The chain links TRBV7-2 to TRBJ2-5; D gene unclear. The CDR3 extends over 14 amino acids. V lost 5 bases to trimming and J lost 5 bases, with 15 bases between them. Germline lookup yields CDR1 SGHTA and CDR2 FQGNSA. The CDR3 sequence: CASSGFGLRETQYF. The CDR3 DNA reads TGTGCCAGCAGCGGCTTCGGGCTCCGGGAGACCCAGTACTTC. Variable domain in full (rest from reference TRBV7-2 and TRBJ2-5): GAGVSQSPSNKVTEKGKDVELRCDPISGHTALYWYRQSLGQGLEFLIYFQGNSAPDKSGLPSDRFSAERTGGSVSTLTIQRTQQEDSAVYLCASSGFGLRETQYFGPGTRLLVL.

This clonotype has a count of ten or more. The V call is TRBV11-2, the J call TRBJ2-3; no clear D gene. CDR1 is SGHAT, CDR2 FQNNGV, per germline. There are 14 residues in the CDR3. V gave up 2 bases and J gave up 3 bases, with 9 bases separating them. The CDR3, as DNA: TGTGCCAGCAGCTTAAACATGGGTACAGATACGCAGTATTTT. Protein: CASSLNMGTDTQYF. Complete variable domain (other parts from reference TRBV11-2 and TRBJ2-3): EAGVAQSPRYKIIEKRQSVAFWCNPISGHATLYWYQQILGQGPKLLIQFQNNGVVDDSQLPKDRFSAERLKGVDSTLKIQPAKLEDSAVYLCASSLNMGTDTQYFGPGTRLTVL.

This clonotype was recorded a few times. The V and J genes are TRBV7-9 and TRBJ2-7; possibly TRBD1 for D (5 bases). This CDR3 is 14 amino acids long. V was pared by 5 bases and J by 6 bases, with 17 bases between. Germline V gives CDR1 SEHNR, CDR2 FQNEAQ (reference sequence). The CDR3 coding sequence is TGTGCCAGCAGCCCGTTGGTGACAGAGGCCGAGCAGTACTTC. It specifies CASSPLVTEAEQYF. The variable domain in full, with the rest retrieved from reference TRBV7-9 and TRBJ2-7, is DTGVSQNPRHKITKRGQNVTFRCDPISEHNRLYWYRQTLGQGPEFLTYFQNEAQLEKSRLLSDRFSAERPKGSFSTLEIQRTEQGDSAMYLCASSPLVTEAEQYFGPGTRLTVT.

The sample holds a few counts of this clonotype. This chain uses TRBV5-1 with TRBJ1-1; 8 bases match TRBD1. Germline V lookup: CDR1 SGHRS, CDR2 YFSETQ. The CDR3 contains 14 residues. V lost 5 bases to trimming and J lost 2 bases; unmatched junction nucleotides: 5. The CDR3 loop reads CASRTGQDNTEAFF. Written as DNA, the CDR3 is TGCGCCAGCAGAACGGGACAGGATAACACTGAAGCTTTCTTT.

This clonotype was seen more than once but under ten times. The V gene is TRBV5-1, the J gene TRBJ1-1; D ambiguous. This CDR3 region has 13 residues. Germline CDR1 reads SGHRS; CDR2 reads YFSETQ. V gave up 0 bases and J gave up 1 base, with 4 bases separating them. The DNA of the CDR3 is TGCGCCAGCAGCTTGGCCGAGAACACTGAAGCTTTCTTT. Its protein is CASSLAENTEAFF. The variable domain in full, completed from reference TRBV5-1 and TRBJ1-1, reads KAGVTQTPRYLIKTRGQQVTLSCSPISGHRSVSWYQQTPGQGLQFLFEYFSETQRNKGNFPGRFSGRQFSNSRSEMNVSTLELGDSALYLCASSLAENTEAFFGQGTRLTVV.

This clonotype was seen ten or more times. The junction shows a germline mismatch at one end, possibly a read error. V and J are TRBV6-2 or TRBV6-3 and TRBJ1-5; 11 nucleotides align to TRBD1. This CDR3 spans 17 amino acids. Germline CDR1 is MNHEY and CDR2 is SVGEGT. The CDR3, as DNA: TGTGCCAGCAGTTACTACGGACAGGGGGCGGGCAATCACCCCCAGCATTTT. Its translation is CASSYYGQGAGNHPQHF.

The sample holds many counts of this clonotype. V and J are TRBV2 and TRBJ2-1; D is unresolved. V gave up 4 bases and J gave up 0 bases, with 10 bases separating them. The germline V gene has CDR1 SNHLY and CDR2 FYNNEI. CDR3 length: 15 amino acids. DNA for the CDR3: TGTGCCAGCAGTGTTTCAGGATTCTCCTACAATGAGCAGTTCTTC. The encoded protein is CASSVSGFSYNEQFF.

This CDR3 is CASSAGTDHSYEQYF. In nucleotides, the CDR3 is TGTGCCAGTAGCGCAGGGACAGACCATTCCTACGAGCAGTACTTC. The rearrangement uses TRBV19 and TRBJ2-7; 7 bases line up with TRBD1. V shed 6 bases, J shed 1 base, and the junction held 9 bases outside the gene matches. The CDR3 covers 15 residues. The germline V gene encodes CDR1 LNHDA and CDR2 SQIVND (reference sequence).

About this clonotype: Germline and junction disagree at one end, which may indicate a read error. The chain links TRBV29-1 to TRBJ2-2; TRBD1 matches 7 bases. The CDR3 is 16 amino acids. Germline V gives CDR1 SQVTM, CDR2 ANQGSEA. The CDR3 DNA reads as TGCAGCGTCATTAGATCCGACAGGGCCAACACCAGGGAGCTGTTTTTT. Encoded protein: CSVIRSDRANTRELFF.

V gene TRBV9 combines with J gene TRBJ2-5, with a tentative D call TRBD1 (7 bases). The V gene lost 7 bases and the J gene lost 5 bases, with 15 bases spanning the gap. The V gene's germline CDR1 is SGDLS and CDR2 YYNGEE. This CDR3 has 13 amino acids. CDR3 residues: CASAEGALETQYF. CDR3 in DNA: TGTGCCAGCGCGGAGGGGGCCCTTGAGACCCAGTACTTC. The whole variable domain, remainder taken from reference TRBV9 and TRBJ2-5, is DSGVTQTPKHLITATGQRVTLRCSPRSGDLSVYWYQQSLDQGLQFLIQYYNGEERAKGNILERFSAQQFPDLHSELNLSSLELGDSALYFCASAEGALETQYFGPGTRLLVL.

The table lists this clonotype with a few counts. The chain carries TRBV29-1 and TRBJ1-2; TRBD1 is a possible D gene (5 bases). The CDR3 length is 11 residues. Germline-derived CDR1 and CDR2 are SQVTM and ANQGSEA. Trimming removed 4 bases from V and 3 bases from J, with 6 bases in between. The CDR3 region is CSVGRDYGYTF. The CDR3 bases are TGCAGCGTTGGCAGGGACTATGGCTACACCTTC.

This clonotype showed up many times. The chain employs TRBV6-5 and TRBJ1-2, with D possibly being TRBD1 (6 bases). Germline CDR1 is MNHEY and CDR2 is SVGAGI. CDR3 length equals 13 residues. V was trimmed by 7 bases and J by 2 bases, leaving 11 bases between them. The CDR3: CASTTGQNYGYTF. The CDR3 DNA sequence: TGTGCCAGCACGACAGGACAAAACTATGGCTACACCTTC.

This clonotype showed up many times. The chain links TRBV24-1 to TRBJ2-3, with a tentative D call TRBD1 (6 bases). CDR3 length: 16 residues. The germline CDR1 and CDR2 sequences are KGHDR and SFDVKD. Trimming took off 6 bases at V and 2 bases at J, with 17 bases between the two ends. CDR3 in DNA: TGTGCCACCAGTCATCCAGGACAGAAATCCACAGATACGCAGTATTTT. It is translated as CATSHPGQKSTDTQYF.

This clonotype has a count of ten or more. This chain links TRBV4-2 with TRBJ2-7; D remains ambiguous. Germline lookup yields CDR1 LGHNA and CDR2 YNFKEQ. The V and J ends lost 1 base and 7 bases respectively, with 8 bases between them. The CDR3 is 12 amino acids. The CDR3 is CASSQGTLEQYF. Here the CDR3 DNA reads TGTGCCAGCAGCCAAGGGACGCTAGAGCAGTACTTC.

This clonotype occurred a few times. The CDR3 is CASSQDPGDYGYTF. CDR3 in DNA: TGTGCCAGCAGCCAAGATCCAGGGGACTATGGCTACACCTTC. The chain has TRBV3-1 and TRBJ1-2, with TRBD1 as a possible D gene (6 bases). V dropped 0 bases and J dropped 3 bases, with 8 bases sitting between them. The germline V gene encodes CDR1 LGHDT and CDR2 YNNKEL (reference sequence). The CDR3 has 14 amino acids.

This clonotype has only a few counts. The chain combines TRBV28 with TRBJ2-5; tentative D call: TRBD1 (6 bases). The CDR3 extends over 13 amino acids. CDR1 and CDR2 (germline): MDHEN, SYDVKM. Deletions cut 6 bases from V and 5 bases from J, with 13 bases between. The CDR3 nucleotides read TGTGCCAGCAGAACCAGGGGTAGGGAGACCCAGTACTTC. It codes for CASRTRGRETQYF.